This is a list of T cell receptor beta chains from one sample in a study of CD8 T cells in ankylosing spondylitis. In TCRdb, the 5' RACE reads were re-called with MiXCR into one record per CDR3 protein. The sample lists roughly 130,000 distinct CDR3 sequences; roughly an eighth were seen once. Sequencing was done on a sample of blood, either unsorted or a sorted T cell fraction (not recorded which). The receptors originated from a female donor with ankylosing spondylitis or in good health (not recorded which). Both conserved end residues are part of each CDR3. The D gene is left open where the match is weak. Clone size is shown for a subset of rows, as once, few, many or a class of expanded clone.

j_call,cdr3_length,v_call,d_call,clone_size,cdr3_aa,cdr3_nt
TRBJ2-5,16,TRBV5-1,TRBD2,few,CASSQTSGRRQETQYF,TGCGCCAGCAGTCAAACTAGCGGGAGGCGCCAAGAGACCCAGTACTTC
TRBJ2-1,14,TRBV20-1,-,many,CSASTGTGYNEQFF,TGCAGTGCTAGTACCGGGACTGGCTACAATGAGCAGTTCTTC
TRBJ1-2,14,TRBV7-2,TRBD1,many,CASSSDRANYGYTF,TGTGCCAGCAGTTCGGACAGGGCCAACTATGGCTACACCTTC
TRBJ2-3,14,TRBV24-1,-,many,CATSEEYSTDTQYF,TGTGCCACCAGTGAAGAATATAGCACAGATACGCAGTATTTT
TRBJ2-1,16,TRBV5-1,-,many,CASSLMTQGNGHEQFF,TGCGCCAGCAGCTTGATGACACAGGGTAATGGCCATGAGCAGTTCTTC
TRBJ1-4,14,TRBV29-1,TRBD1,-,CSVEDDRGQGKLFF,TGCAGCGTTGAGGACGACAGGGGACAGGGAAAACTGTTTTTT
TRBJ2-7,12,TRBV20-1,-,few,CSARKQGYEQYF,TGCAGTGCTAGGAAACAGGGCTACGAGCAGTACTTC
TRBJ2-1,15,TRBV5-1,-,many,CASSPLSGRYNEQFF,TGCGCCAGCAGCCCTCTCAGCGGACGATACAATGAGCAGTTCTTC
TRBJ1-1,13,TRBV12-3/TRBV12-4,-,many,CASSLIGASEAFF,TGTGCCAGCAGTTTAATAGGGGCCAGCGAAGCTTTCTTT
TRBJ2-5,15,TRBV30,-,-,CAWSRAGGQSKTQYF,TGTGCCTGGAGTCGTGCCGGGGGGCAGAGTAAGACCCAGTACTTC
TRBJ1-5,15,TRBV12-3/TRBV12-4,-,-,CASSSRGRPNQPQHF,TGTGCCAGCAGTTCTCGGGGCCGGCCCAATCAGCCCCAGCATTTT
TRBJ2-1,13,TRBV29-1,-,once,CSVEVTLYNEQFF,TGCAGCGTTGAAGTGACTCTGTACAATGAGCAGTTCTTC
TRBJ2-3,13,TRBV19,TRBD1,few,CASSLQGADTQYF,TGTGCCAGTAGTTTGCAGGGGGCAGATACGCAGTATTTT
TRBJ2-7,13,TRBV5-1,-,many,CASSLEGLGEQYF,TGCGCCAGCAGCTTGGAGGGATTGGGCGAGCAGTACTTC
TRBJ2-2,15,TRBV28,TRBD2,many,CASSENAGLAGELFF,TGTGCCAGCAGTGAAAATGCGGGACTAGCCGGGGAGCTGTTTTTT
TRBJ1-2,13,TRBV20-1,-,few,CSASGGFIYGYTF,TGCAGTGCTAGCGGGGGGTTCATCTATGGCTACACCTTC
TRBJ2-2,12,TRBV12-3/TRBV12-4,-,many,CASKGVTGELFF,TGTGCCAGCAAGGGCGTCACCGGGGAGCTGTTTTTT
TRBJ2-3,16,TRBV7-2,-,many,CASSLVGQGSTDTQYF,TGTGCCAGCAGCTTAGTGGGTCAGGGTAGCACAGATACGCAGTATTTT
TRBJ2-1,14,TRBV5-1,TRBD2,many,CASSLGLDTYEQFF,TGCGCCAGCAGCCTGGGACTAGATACCTATGAGCAGTTCTTC
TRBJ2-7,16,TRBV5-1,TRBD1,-,CANSTPGTGKNYEQYF,TGCGCCAACAGTACTCCCGGGACAGGAAAAAACTACGAGCAGTACTTC
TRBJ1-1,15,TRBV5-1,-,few,CASSLSWGGDTEAFF,TGCGCCAGCAGCTTGTCTTGGGGAGGAGACACTGAAGCTTTCTTT
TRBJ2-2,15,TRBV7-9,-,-,CASKRGKGDTGELFF,TGTGCCAGCAAGAGAGGGAAGGGGGACACCGGGGAGCTGTTTTTT
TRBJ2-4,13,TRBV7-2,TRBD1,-,CASSPGTENIQYF,TGTGCCAGCAGCCCTGGGACAGAAAACATTCAGTACTTC
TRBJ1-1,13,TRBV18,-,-,CASSPSGNTEAFF,TGTGCCAGCTCACCCTCCGGGAACACTGAAGCTTTCTTT
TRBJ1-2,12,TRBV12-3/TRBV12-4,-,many,CASSLERGGYTF,TGTGCCAGCAGTTTAGAACGGGGTGGCTACACCTTC
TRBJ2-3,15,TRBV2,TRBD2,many,CASREAGGPRNTQYF,TGTGCCAGCAGGGAAGCGGGAGGGCCCAGAAATACGCAGTATTTT
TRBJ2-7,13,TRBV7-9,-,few,CASSVGISYEQYF,TGTGCCAGCAGCGTCGGGATCTCCTACGAGCAGTACTTC
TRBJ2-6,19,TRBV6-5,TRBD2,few,CASSYYGLAGGSGANVLTF,TGTGCCAGCAGTTACTATGGACTAGCGGGGGGTTCTGGGGCCAACGTCCTGACTTTC
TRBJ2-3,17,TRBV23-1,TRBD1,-,CASSQIEDRVRADTQYF,TGCGCCAGCAGTCAAATCGAAGACAGGGTGAGGGCAGATACGCAGTATTTT